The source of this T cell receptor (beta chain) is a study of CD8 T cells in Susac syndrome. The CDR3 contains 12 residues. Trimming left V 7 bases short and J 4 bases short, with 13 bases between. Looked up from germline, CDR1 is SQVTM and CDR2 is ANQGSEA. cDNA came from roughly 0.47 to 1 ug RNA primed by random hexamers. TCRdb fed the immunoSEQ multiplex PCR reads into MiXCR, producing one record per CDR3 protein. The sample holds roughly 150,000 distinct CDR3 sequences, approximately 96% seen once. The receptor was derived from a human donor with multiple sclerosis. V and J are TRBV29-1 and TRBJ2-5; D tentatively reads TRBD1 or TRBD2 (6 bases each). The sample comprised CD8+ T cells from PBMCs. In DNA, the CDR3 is TGCAGCGGTAGGGGGGATATAGAGACCCAGTACTTC. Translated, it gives CSGRGDIETQYF.